Each of the 18 T cell receptor beta chains below was sequenced from the same sample in a study of T cells in Graves' hyperthyroidism and ophthalmopathy. RNA transcripts yielded amplified TCR beta CDR3 regions. A set of HTBI primers served as the primers for a first-round RT-PCR of the TCR CDR3. A single record per CDR3 protein comes from TCRdb applying MiXCR to the multiplex PCR reads. The sample has roughly 700,000 distinct CDR3 sequences; around 16% are singletons. Input material: blood. All receptors come from a man in his forties or fifties with Graves' hyperthyroidism.

This clonotype showed up many times. The chain recombines TRBV24-1 with TRBJ2-7; 12 positions match TRBD2. Germline loops: CDR1 KGHDR, CDR2 SFDVKD. V dropped 4 bases and J dropped 4; count of bases not matched to a gene: 4. The CDR3 extends over 15 amino acids. CDR3 nucleotide sequence: TGTGCCACCAGTGAGACTAGCGGGAGTAATTACGAGCAGTACTTC. Translating it yields CATSETSGSNYEQYF.

This clonotype was detected only a few times. This chain uses TRBV5-4 with TRBJ2-7; weak D call: TRBD2 (6 bases). Germline V gene data show CDR1 as SGHNT and CDR2 as YYREEE (reference sequence). Trimming removed 0 bases at V and 0 bases at J, with 10 bases between. This CDR3 has 15 residues. The CDR3 DNA reads as TGTGCCAGCAGCTTGGGACTAGAAATCTCCTACGAGCAGTACTTC. Translating it yields CASSLGLEISYEQYF.

This clonotype showed up many times. CDR3 DNA: TGTGCCAGCAGCTTTCTAGATACGCAGTATTTT. Translation: CASSFLDTQYF. The V gene is TRBV11-2, the J gene TRBJ2-3; D not certain. CDR1 is SGHAT and CDR2 is FQNNGV in the germline V gene. V gave up 3 bases and J gave up 5 bases, with 3 bases separating them. The length of the CDR3 is 11 residues.

At least ten counts were recorded for this clonotype. The chain combines TRBV5-1 with TRBJ1-1; D might be TRBD1 (5 bases). The CDR3 loop spans 15 amino acids. Germline V lookup: CDR1 SGHRS, CDR2 YFSETQ. Trimming removed 3 bases from V and 0 bases from J, with 12 bases in between. The CDR3 DNA reads TGCGCCAGCAGCTCCGGGGGTACCGTGAACACTGAAGCTTTCTTT. Protein product: CASSSGGTVNTEAFF.

The chain couples TRBV18 to TRBJ2-7; TRBD2 agrees at 13 bases. Germline V gives CDR1 KGHSH, CDR2 LQKENI. The CDR3 has 14 amino acids. Trimming removed 0 bases from V and 7 bases from J; junction bases left unmatched: 0. CDR3 sequence reads: CASSPPGLAGEQYF. As DNA, the CDR3 is TGTGCCAGCTCACCACCGGGACTAGCGGGGGAGCAGTACTTC.

This clonotype was observed a handful of times. The chain has TRBV12-3 or TRBV12-4 and TRBJ1-2; weak D call: TRBD1 (5 bases). Deletions cut 1 base from V and 6 bases from J, with 6 bases between. The CDR3 contains 12 residues. The CDR3: CASSLGTNGYTF. Written as DNA, the CDR3 is TGTGCCAGCAGTTTAGGGACAAATGGCTACACCTTC.

About this clonotype itself: This may stem from a read error, because a much larger clone lies one nucleotide away. The gene calls are TRBV7-2 and TRBJ1-1; D perhaps matches TRBD1 (6 bases). There are 14 residues in the CDR3. Germline CDR1 is SGHTA and CDR2 is FQGNSA. V was clipped by 8 bases and J by 3 bases, with 16 bases between them. CDR3 protein: CASGSGVMHTEAFF. CDR3 in DNA: TGTGCCAGCGGGTCAGGGGTGATGCACACTGAAGCTTTCTTT.

The genes are TRBV24-1 and TRBJ2-7; no clear D. Germline CDR1 reads KGHDR; CDR2 reads SFDVKD. The CDR3 has 13 amino acids. The V end was cut by 6 bases, the J end by 2 bases, with 10 bases between. CDR3 coding DNA: TGTGCCACCAGTATCGGCCAGGCCTACGAGCAGTACTTC. This encodes CATSIGQAYEQYF.

In regard to this clonotype: The junction shows a germline mismatch at one end, possibly a read error. As DNA, the CDR3 is TGTGCCAGCAGCCCCCCCAGGCGAGAGACCCAGTGCTTC. The encoded protein is CASSPPRRETQCF. V and J are TRBV7-9 and TRBJ2-5; D uncertain. Germline V gives CDR1 SEHNR, CDR2 FQNEAQ (reference sequence). This CDR3 has 13 residues.

This clonotype was observed a few times. This may be a read error: a much more frequent sequence differs by one nucleotide. The chain links TRBV28 to TRBJ1-3, with D unresolved. The CDR3 is made up of 14 amino acids. Germline V gene data show CDR1 as MDHEN and CDR2 as SYDVKM. Here the CDR3 DNA reads TGTGCCAGCAGTTTTGCAGACTCTGGAGACACCATATATTTT. Amino acids: CASSFADSGDTIYF.

This clonotype was seen a handful of times. The V call is TRBV3-1, the J call TRBJ1-1; no firm D call. Trimming removed 1 base at V and 4 bases at J, with 7 bases between. Germline CDR1 LGHDT, CDR2 YNNKEL (reference sequence). The CDR3 is 13 residues long. The chain's CDR3 is CASSQGVGTEAFF. The CDR3 DNA is TGTGCCAGCAGCCAAGGAGTCGGCACTGAAGCTTTCTTT.

This clonotype was seen ten or more times. The chain couples TRBV11-2 to TRBJ2-7; 8 bases are shared with TRBD1. The V and J ends lost 2 bases and 6 bases, in that order; junction bases with no gene match: 9. The CDR3 consists of 15 residues. Germline lookup yields CDR1 SGHAT and CDR2 FQNNGV. CDR3 in amino acids: CASSLYRGSGVEQYF. CDR3 DNA: TGTGCCAGCAGCTTATACAGGGGGTCCGGGGTCGAGCAGTACTTC.

At least ten counts were recorded for this clonotype. CDR3 in amino acids: CASSLASGQHETQYF. The CDR3, as DNA: TGCGCCAGCAGCTTGGCCTCAGGACAGCACGAGACCCAGTACTTC. This sequence joins TRBV5-1 and TRBJ2-5; D possibly corresponds to TRBD1 (6 bases). V shed 0 bases and J shed 5 bases, with 14 bases lying between them. CDR1 is SGHRS and CDR2 is YFSETQ in the germline V gene. This CDR3 spans 15 amino acids.

This clonotype was counted a few times. The chain has TRBV3-1 and TRBJ1-1; D may be TRBD1 (5 bases). Germline CDR1 is LGHDT and CDR2 is YNNKEL (reference sequence). With 8 bases removed from V and 7 bases from J, the gap between germline ends came to 14 bases. The CDR3 is made up of 12 amino acids. The CDR3 DNA reads as TGTGCCAGCGAAGGTGGGGGGAGTGAAGCTTTCTTT. Its translation: CASEGGGSEAFF.

The CDR3 sequence is CASSRTSGSADEQFF. The CDR3 bases are TGTGCCAGCAGCCGGACTAGCGGGAGTGCCGATGAGCAGTTCTTC. The chain employs TRBV13 and TRBJ2-1; 13 bases align to TRBD2. The CDR3 covers 15 residues. The V gene's germline CDR1 is PRHDT and CDR2 FYEKMQ (reference sequence). Trimming cost V 5 bases and J 8 bases; bases outside gene matches: 6.

This clonotype has just a few counts. V is TRBV6-1 and J is TRBJ2-6; TRBD2 is a possible D gene (6 bases). Germline CDR1 reads MNHNS; CDR2 reads SASEGT. Between the trimmed V and J ends, which lost 2 bases and 2 bases, there was a span of 13 bases. The CDR3 sequence is 17 residues long. The CDR3 spells CASSETLGLPGANVLTF. The CDR3 region has the DNA TGTGCCAGCAGTGAAACACTGGGACTCCCTGGGGCCAACGTCCTGACTTTC.

In its sample, this clonotype was seen a few times. The chain combines TRBV7-2 with TRBJ2-1; 9 bases are a match to TRBD2. The V and J ends lost 5 bases and 4 bases, in that order; junction bases with no gene match: 6. Germline values: CDR1 SGHTA, CDR2 FQGNSA. The CDR3 extends over 15 amino acids. The CDR3 DNA is TGTGCCAGCAGCGTTAGGACTAGCGTTTACAATGAGCAGTTCTTC. This sequence encodes CASSVRTSVYNEQFF.

This clonotype was counted between two and nine times. The J gene is TRBJ2-7, the V gene TRBV6-1, with D unresolved. Germline V gene sequence: CDR1 MNHNS, CDR2 SASEGT. The CDR3 is made up of 13 amino acids. Trimming shortened V by 2 bases and J by 5 bases, and 10 bases separated the two germline ends. CDR3 loop: CASSESVGDEQYF. The CDR3 coding sequence is TGTGCCAGCAGTGAAAGCGTCGGTGACGAGCAGTACTTC.